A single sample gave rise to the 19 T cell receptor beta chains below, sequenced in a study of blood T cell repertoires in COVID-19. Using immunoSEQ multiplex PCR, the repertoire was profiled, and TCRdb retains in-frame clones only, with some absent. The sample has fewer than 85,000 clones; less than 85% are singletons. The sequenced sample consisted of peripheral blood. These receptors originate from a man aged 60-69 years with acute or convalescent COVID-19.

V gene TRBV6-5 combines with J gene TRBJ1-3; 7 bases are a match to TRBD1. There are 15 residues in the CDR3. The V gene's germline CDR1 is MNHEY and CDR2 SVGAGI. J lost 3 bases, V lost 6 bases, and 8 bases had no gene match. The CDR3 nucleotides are TGTGCCAGCAGGGACCCCGGGACAGATGGAAACACCATATATTTT. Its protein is CASRDPGTDGNTIYF.

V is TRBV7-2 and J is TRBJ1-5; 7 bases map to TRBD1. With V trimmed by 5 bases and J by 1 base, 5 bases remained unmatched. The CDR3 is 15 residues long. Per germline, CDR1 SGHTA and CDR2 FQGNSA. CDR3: CASSPTGLSNQPQHF. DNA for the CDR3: TGTGCCAGCAGCCCGACAGGGCTCAGCAATCAGCCCCAGCATTTT. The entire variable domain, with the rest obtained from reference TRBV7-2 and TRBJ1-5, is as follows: GAGVSQSPSNKVTEKGKDVELRCDPISGHTALYWYRQSLGQGLEFLIYFQGNSAPDKSGLPSDRFSAERTGGSVSTLTIQRTQQEDSAVYLCASSPTGLSNQPQHFGDGTRLSIL.

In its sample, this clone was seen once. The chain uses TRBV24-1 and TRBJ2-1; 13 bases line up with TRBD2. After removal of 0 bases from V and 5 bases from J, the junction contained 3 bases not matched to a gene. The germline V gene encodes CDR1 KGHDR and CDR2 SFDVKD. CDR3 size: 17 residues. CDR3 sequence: CATSDLTSGRADNEQFF. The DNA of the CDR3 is TGTGCCACCAGTGATTTGACTAGCGGGAGGGCCGACAATGAGCAGTTCTTC.

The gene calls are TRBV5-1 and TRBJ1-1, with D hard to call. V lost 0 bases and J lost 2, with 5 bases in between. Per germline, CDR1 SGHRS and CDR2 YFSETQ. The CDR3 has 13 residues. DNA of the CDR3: TGCGCCAGCAGCTTGGCCTCCAACACTGAAGCTTTCTTT. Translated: CASSLASNTEAFF.

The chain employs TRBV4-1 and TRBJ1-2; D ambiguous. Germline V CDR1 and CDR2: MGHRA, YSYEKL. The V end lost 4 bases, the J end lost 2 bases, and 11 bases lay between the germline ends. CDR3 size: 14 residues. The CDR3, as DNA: TGCGCCAGCAGCCCCCGGGAAGGAAACTATGGCTACACCTTC. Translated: CASSPREGNYGYTF.

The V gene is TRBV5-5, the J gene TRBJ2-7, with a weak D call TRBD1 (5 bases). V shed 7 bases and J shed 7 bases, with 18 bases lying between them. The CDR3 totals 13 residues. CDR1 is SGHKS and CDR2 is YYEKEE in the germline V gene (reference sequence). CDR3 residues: CASALGLGWEQYV. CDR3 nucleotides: TGTGCCAGCGCACTGGGGCTTGGCTGGGAGCAGTACGTC.

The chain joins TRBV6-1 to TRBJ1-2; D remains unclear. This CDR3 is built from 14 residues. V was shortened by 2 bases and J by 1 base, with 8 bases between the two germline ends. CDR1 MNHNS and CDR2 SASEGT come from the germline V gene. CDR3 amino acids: CASSESGINYGYTF. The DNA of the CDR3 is TGTGCCAGCAGTGAATCCGGGATTAACTATGGCTACACCTTC.

The CDR3: CASRTGPATGELFF. The CDR3 DNA reads TGTGCCAGCAGAACTGGGCCAGCCACCGGGGAGCTGTTTTTT. The chain uses TRBV2 and TRBJ2-2; D not resolved. V was trimmed by 6 bases and J by 4 bases, leaving 12 bases between them. CDR1 SNHLY and CDR2 FYNNEI come from the germline V gene. There are 14 residues in the CDR3.

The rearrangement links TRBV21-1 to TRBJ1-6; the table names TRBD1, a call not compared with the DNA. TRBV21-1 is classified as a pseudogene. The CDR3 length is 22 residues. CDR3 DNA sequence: TGTGCCAGCAGCAAAGAGGGAACGACAGAGCTCCTCCAATCACCCCTCGATCCCCCCCTCCACTTT. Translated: CASSKEGTTELLQSPLDPPLHF.

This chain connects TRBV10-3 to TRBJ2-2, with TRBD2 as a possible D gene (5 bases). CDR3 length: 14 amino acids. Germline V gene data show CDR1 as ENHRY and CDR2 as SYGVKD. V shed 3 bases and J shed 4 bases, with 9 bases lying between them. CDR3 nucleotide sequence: TGTGCCATCAGTGACAGGCTAGCCACCGGGGAGCTGTTTTTT. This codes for CAISDRLATGELFF.

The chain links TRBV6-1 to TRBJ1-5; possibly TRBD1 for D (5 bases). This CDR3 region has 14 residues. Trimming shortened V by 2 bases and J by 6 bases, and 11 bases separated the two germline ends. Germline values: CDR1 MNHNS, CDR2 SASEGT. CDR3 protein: CASSERRGAQPQHF. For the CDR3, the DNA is TGTGCCAGCAGTGAAAGGAGGGGAGCTCAGCCCCAGCATTTT.

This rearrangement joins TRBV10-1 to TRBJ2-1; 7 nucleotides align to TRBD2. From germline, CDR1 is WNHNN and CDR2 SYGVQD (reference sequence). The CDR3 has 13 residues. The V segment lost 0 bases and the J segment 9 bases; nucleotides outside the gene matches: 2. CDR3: CASSESGLSEQFF. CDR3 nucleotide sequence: TGCGCCAGCAGTGAGTCGGGACTAAGTGAGCAGTTCTTC.

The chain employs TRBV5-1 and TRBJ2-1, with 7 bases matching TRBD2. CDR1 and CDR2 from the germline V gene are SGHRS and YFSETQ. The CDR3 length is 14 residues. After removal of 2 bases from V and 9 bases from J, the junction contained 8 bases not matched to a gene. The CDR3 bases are TGCGCCAGCAGCTTAGAACCGGGCGGGGGTGAGCAGTTCTTC. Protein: CASSLEPGGGEQFF.

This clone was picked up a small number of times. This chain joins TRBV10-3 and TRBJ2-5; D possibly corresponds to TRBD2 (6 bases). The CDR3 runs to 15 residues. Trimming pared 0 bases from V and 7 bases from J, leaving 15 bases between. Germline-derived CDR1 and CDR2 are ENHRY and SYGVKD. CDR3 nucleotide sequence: TGTGCCATCAGTGAGTCTAACGGCGGGGTCGGGACCCAGTACTTC. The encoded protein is CAISESNGGVGTQYF.

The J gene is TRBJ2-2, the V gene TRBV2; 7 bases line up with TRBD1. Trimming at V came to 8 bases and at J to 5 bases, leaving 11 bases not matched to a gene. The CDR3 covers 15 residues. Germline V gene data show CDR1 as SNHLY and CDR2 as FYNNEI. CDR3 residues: CASGTRTGATGELFF. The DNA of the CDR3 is TGTGCCAGCGGGACCCGGACAGGAGCGACCGGGGAGCTGTTTTTT.

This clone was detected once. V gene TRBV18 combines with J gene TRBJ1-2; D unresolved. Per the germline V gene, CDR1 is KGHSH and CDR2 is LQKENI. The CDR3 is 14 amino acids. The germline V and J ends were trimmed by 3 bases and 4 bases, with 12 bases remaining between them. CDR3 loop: CASSPAKTVYGYTF. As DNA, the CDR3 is TGTGCCAGCTCACCGGCTAAGACTGTCTATGGCTACACCTTC.

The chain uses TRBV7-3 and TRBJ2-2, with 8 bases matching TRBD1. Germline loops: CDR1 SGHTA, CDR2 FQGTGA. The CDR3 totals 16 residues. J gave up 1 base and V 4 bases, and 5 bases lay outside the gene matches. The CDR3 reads CASSSQGAGNTGELFF. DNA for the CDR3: TGTGCCAGCAGCTCCCAGGGGGCGGGGAACACCGGGGAGCTGTTTTTT.

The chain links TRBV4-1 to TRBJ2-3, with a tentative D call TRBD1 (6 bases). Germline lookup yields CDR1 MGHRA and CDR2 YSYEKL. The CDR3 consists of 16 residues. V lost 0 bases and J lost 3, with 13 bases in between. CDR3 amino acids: CASSQEGFRGTDTQYF. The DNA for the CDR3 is TGCGCCAGCAGCCAAGAGGGTTTCAGGGGTACAGATACGCAGTATTTT.

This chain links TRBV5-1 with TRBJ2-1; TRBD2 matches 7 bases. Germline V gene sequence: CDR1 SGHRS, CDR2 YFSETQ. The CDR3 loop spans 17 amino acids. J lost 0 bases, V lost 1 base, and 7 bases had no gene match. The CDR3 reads CASSLQPSGSSYNEQFF. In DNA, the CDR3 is TGCGCCAGCAGCTTGCAGCCTAGCGGAAGCTCCTACAATGAGCAGTTCTTC.